This TCR beta chain was sequenced for a study of shared clonotypes between healthy human individuals. In the study overall: Per-donor plates numbered three CD4 naive, three CD4 memory, two CD8 naive and one CD8 memory. Study conclusions and caveats: Clonotypes that were shared across a handful of donors made up approximately 5% of naive CD4 clonotypes. Richness estimates generally favored naive over memory subsets.

Deep was the level at which the assay was run. The assay was immunoSEQ multiplex PCR, and TCRdb's table has in-frame clones only and misses some. The sample lists 1.5 million to 2.5 million clones; roughly 95% were seen once. The naive CD8 fraction comprised CD45RO-negative cells positively selected for CCR7 and excluded terminally differentiated effector memory CD45RA+ cells. With regard to this clone: Its antigen remains unknown. The identical CDR3 is also encoded by other nucleotide sequences in the sample.

The sample was naive CD8+ T cells sorted from blood. The origin of this receptor is a man younger than 35 in good health.

CDR3 amino acids: CASSFAGDYGYTF. The CDR3 DNA reads as TGTGCCAGCAGTTTCGCAGGAGACTATGGCTACACCTTC. The chain employs TRBV27 and TRBJ1-2; D is unclear. Germline V gene lookup returns CDR1 MNHEY and CDR2 SMNVEV (reference sequence). Between the trimmed V and J ends, which lost 3 bases and 3 bases, there was a span of 8 bases. This CDR3 spans 13 amino acids.